This T cell receptor (beta chain) was found in a study of blood T cell repertoires in COVID-19. About the research overall: Samples came from the United States, Italy and Spain, spanning acute and convalescent COVID-19. PBMCs, B-cell-depleted T cells, or T cells were the source of the cDNA or gDNA that made up the material.

Original analysis: The assay estimated nucleated cells by amplifying reference gene primers. The protocol was immunoSEQ multiplex PCR, while the TCRdb copy is restricted to in-frame clones and leaves out a portion. V and J calls and clone size are copied from that table; D and trimming were computed from the DNA. Among 83,000 or so clones listed, 60% to 85% were seen once. Germline CDR1 reads MNHEY; CDR2 reads SMNVEV (reference sequence). The length of the CDR3 is 15 residues. The V gene end was trimmed by 8 bases and the J gene end by 7 bases; junction bases not matched to a gene: 10. The sequencing input was peripheral blood. The TCR comes from a woman over 75 with acute or convalescent COVID-19. This chain connects TRBV27 to TRBJ1-6; 8 bases align to TRBD1. CDR3: CASGRQGLSNSPLHF. The DNA of the CDR3 is TGTGCCAGCGGCCGACAGGGGTTAAGCAATTCACCCCTCCACTTT.